This record covers a single T cell receptor (beta chain). The CDR3 is 15 residues long. The germline V gene has CDR1 LNHNV and CDR2 YYDKDF (reference sequence). Trimming at V came to 0 bases and at J to 4 bases, leaving 4 bases not matched to a gene. This specimen belongs to a study of blood T cells in healthy people across ages. Study information: With template switching, about one barcoded beta molecule was captured per two T cells.

The study isolated at least 6.5 million PBMCs from each sample. It was with a sample-barcoded 5' primer and a J-beta primer mix that a second PCR of roughly 7 to 12 cycles was run. TCRdb fed the 5' RACE reads into MiXCR, producing one record per CDR3 protein. The repertoire includes some 1.8 million distinct CDR3 sequences, roughly two fifths of them detected once, and about 21% sits in the top ten. The sequence was obtained from a human donor in good health. The sequenced material came from blood. J is TRBJ2-7 and V is TRBV15; 9 bases are a match to TRBD1. Written as DNA, the CDR3 is TGTGCCACCAGCAGAGATGGGACAGGGACTTACGAGCAGTACTTC. Translation: CATSRDGTGTYEQYF.